The 9 T cell receptor beta chains reported below all come from one sample, sequenced in a study of identical twins. Using its own MiXCR run on the 5' RACE reads, TCRdb lists one record per CDR3 protein. The sample records 550,000 to 700,000 distinct CDR3 sequences, less than 25% being singletons. These data were also filed under a second study, of T cells expressing NK-cell markers.

The sample consisted of PBMCs. The receptors shown here come from a woman aged 18-29 years in good health.

Only a few counts were recorded for this clonotype. The V and J genes are TRBV5-1 and TRBJ2-2; possible D gene TRBD2, 6 bases. CDR3 length: 15 amino acids. CDR1 and CDR2 (germline): SGHRS, YFSETQ. V dropped 3 bases and J dropped 0 bases, with 9 bases sitting between them. The CDR3 sequence is CASSSTSPNTGELFF. The CDR3 DNA is TGCGCCAGCAGCTCTACTAGCCCGAACACCGGGGAGCTGTTTTTT.

V is TRBV20-1 and J is TRBJ1-2; TRBD1 aligns across 7 bases. The V and J ends lost 0 bases and 8 bases, in that order; junction bases with no gene match: 9. The CDR3 sequence is 14 residues long. Germline V gene lookup returns CDR1 DFQATT and CDR2 SNEGSKA (reference sequence). The CDR3 region is CSARDHRGRVGYTF. The CDR3 nucleotides are TGCAGTGCTAGAGATCACAGGGGCCGAGTAGGCTACACCTTC.

This clonotype turned up a few times. This chain connects TRBV5-1 to TRBJ2-7, with D hard to call. Germline V gene sequence: CDR1 SGHRS, CDR2 YFSETQ. V lost 0 bases and J lost 6, with 7 bases in between. The CDR3 sequence is 12 residues long. CDR3 residues: CASSLVGLEQYF. CDR3 bases: TGCGCCAGCAGCTTGGTCGGGCTCGAGCAGTACTTC.

This clonotype has just a few counts. The chain combines TRBV5-1 with TRBJ2-3; the match to TRBD1 covers 7 bases. The CDR3 covers 15 residues. Germline trimming cut 4 bases from V and 0 bases from J; bases unmatched to any gene: 5. CDR1 and CDR2 from the germline V gene are SGHRS and YFSETQ. In DNA form, the CDR3 reads TGCGCCAGCAGCCCGACAGGGATGAGCACAGATACGCAGTATTTT. It encodes CASSPTGMSTDTQYF.

This clonotype was seen many times. One junction end disagrees with the germline gene, perhaps due to a read error. This rearrangement joins TRBV5-1 to TRBJ2-7; D might be TRBD1 or TRBD2, each matching 5 bases. Germline-derived CDR1 and CDR2 are SGHRS and YFSETQ. The CDR3 loop spans 15 amino acids. The CDR3 loop is CASRLGEIEFYEQYF. CDR3 nucleotides: TGCGCCAGCAGATTGGGGGAAATTGAATTTTACGAGCAGTACTTC.

This clonotype has ten or more counts. The J gene is TRBJ2-1, the V gene TRBV6-6; D not certain. Germline lookup yields CDR1 MNHNY and CDR2 SVGAGI (reference sequence). The CDR3 spans 13 residues. V was pared by 2 bases and J by 5 bases, with 7 bases between. The CDR3 nucleotides read TGTGCCAGCAGTTACCTGTCCGACAATGAGCAGTTCTTC. Protein product: CASSYLSDNEQFF.

The V gene is TRBV7-9, the J gene TRBJ2-3; D assignment may be TRBD1 or TRBD2 (5 bases each). Trimming shortened V by 11 bases and J by 0 bases, and 12 bases separated the two germline ends. Germline V gene data show CDR1 as SEHNR and CDR2 as FQNEAQ (reference sequence). The CDR3 has 13 amino acids. CDR3 protein: CAVGDGSTDTQYF. CDR3 DNA sequence: TGTGCCGTAGGGGACGGGAGCACAGATACGCAGTATTTT.

This clonotype was seen at least ten times. The V gene is TRBV12-3 or TRBV12-4, the J gene TRBJ1-5; unclear D gene. The CDR3 is made up of 16 amino acids. The V gene lost 8 bases and the J gene lost 3 bases, with 20 bases spanning the gap. DNA of the CDR3: TGTGCCAGCGCGAAAGCCCACGGAGGACTCAATCAGCCCCAGCATTTT. The encoded protein is CASAKAHGGLNQPQHF.

The gene calls are TRBV12-3 or TRBV12-4 and TRBJ1-3; 10 bases line up with TRBD1. CDR3 length equals 16 residues. With 3 bases clipped from V and 4 bases from J, the junction kept 6 bases outside the gene matches. CDR3 DNA: TGTGCCAGCAGTTTTGGGACAGGGGCCCTCGGAAACACCATATATTTT. Translating it yields CASSFGTGALGNTIYF.